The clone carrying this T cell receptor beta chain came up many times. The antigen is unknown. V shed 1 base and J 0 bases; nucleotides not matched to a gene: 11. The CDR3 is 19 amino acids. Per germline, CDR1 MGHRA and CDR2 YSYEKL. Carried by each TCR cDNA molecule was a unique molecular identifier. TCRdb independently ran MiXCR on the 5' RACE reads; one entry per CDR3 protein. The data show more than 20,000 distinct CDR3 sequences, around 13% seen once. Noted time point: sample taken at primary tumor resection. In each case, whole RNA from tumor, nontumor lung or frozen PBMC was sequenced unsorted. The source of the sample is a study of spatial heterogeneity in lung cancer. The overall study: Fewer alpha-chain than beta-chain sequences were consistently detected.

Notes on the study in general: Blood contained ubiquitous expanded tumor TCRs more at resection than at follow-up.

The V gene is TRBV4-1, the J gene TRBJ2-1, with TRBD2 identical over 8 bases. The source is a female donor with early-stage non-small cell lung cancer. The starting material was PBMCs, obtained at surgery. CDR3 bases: TGCGCCAGCAGCCAAGGGCTAGCGGGCGGCTCTAGCTCCTACAATGAGCAGTTCTTC. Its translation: CASSQGLAGGSSSYNEQFF.